The 14 T cell receptor beta chains in this list originate from one sample, sequenced in a study of identical twins. TCRdb analysed the 5' RACE reads with MiXCR anew, one entry per CDR3 protein. Counted here are 150,000 or so distinct CDR3 sequences, roughly 3.5% occurring once; the ten biggest clones make up approximately 7.6%. Sequenced: memory T cells sorted from blood. The receptors were gathered from a man aged 18-30 years in good health.

At least ten counts were recorded for this clonotype. The chain is built from TRBV12-3 or TRBV12-4 and TRBJ2-3; tentative D call: TRBD2 (6 bases). The germline V and J ends were trimmed by 3 bases and 1 base, with 11 bases remaining between them. The CDR3 runs to 15 residues. CDR3 sequence: CASSFLERGTDTQYF. The CDR3 region has the DNA TGTGCCAGCAGTTTTTTGGAGCGGGGCACAGATACGCAGTATTTT.

The table lists this clonotype with many counts. In DNA, the CDR3 is TGCAGTGCTAGGGGACCCGAAACAAATACGCAGTATTTT. This encodes CSARGPETNTQYF. J is TRBJ2-3 and V is TRBV20-1; tentatively, D is TRBD1 or TRBD2 (5 bases each). The CDR3 extends over 13 amino acids. V was clipped by 3 bases and J by 7 bases, with 14 bases between them. Germline loops: CDR1 DFQATT, CDR2 SNEGSKA (reference sequence).

This clonotype was seen many times. The chain carries TRBV20-1 and TRBJ2-1, with D perhaps TRBD1 (5 bases). V lost 3 bases and J 1 base, leaving 16 bases between the germline ends. Germline V gene lookup returns CDR1 DFQATT and CDR2 SNEGSKA (reference sequence). The CDR3 length is 16 residues. Here the CDR3 reads CSARESGARSYNEQFF. The CDR3 region has the DNA TGCAGTGCTAGGGAATCTGGGGCCCGATCCTACAATGAGCAGTTCTTC.

The chain links TRBV19 to TRBJ1-1, with D unresolved. CDR1 is LNHDA and CDR2 is SQIVND in the germline V gene (reference sequence). The CDR3 runs 12 residues. Between the trimmed V and J ends, which lost 1 base and 6 bases, there was a span of 6 bases. The DNA of the CDR3 is TGTGCCAGTAGTATAGGAGAGGCTGAAGCTTTCTTT. Translated, it gives CASSIGEAEAFF.

Ten or more counts support this clonotype. The chain recombines TRBV7-8 with TRBJ2-3; 7 positions match TRBD2. This CDR3 spans 17 amino acids. J lost 4 bases, V lost 5 bases, and 15 bases had no gene match. Germline V gene data show CDR1 as SGHVS and CDR2 as FQNEAQ. In nucleotides, the CDR3 is TGTGCCAGCAGCCCTAGATCTGTAGGACTAGTGTCAGATACGCAGTATTTT. Translated, it gives CASSPRSVGLVSDTQYF.

This clonotype has a count of ten or more. This rearrangement joins TRBV15 to TRBJ2-7, with D uncertain. Germline CDR1 is LNHNV and CDR2 is YYDKDF (reference sequence). The CDR3 loop spans 12 amino acids. With 5 bases removed from V and 5 bases from J, the gap between germline ends came to 10 bases. CDR3 amino acids: CATSLQGDEQYV. The DNA of the CDR3 is TGTGCCACCAGCCTCCAAGGCGACGAGCAGTACGTC.

The sample holds many counts of this clonotype. The rearrangement links TRBV28 to TRBJ2-7; D may correspond to TRBD1 or TRBD2 (5 bases each). Deletions cut 6 bases from V and 0 bases from J, with 9 bases between. This CDR3 is 13 amino acids long. In germline, CDR1 is MDHEN, CDR2 SYDVKM. The CDR3 nucleotides read TGTGCCAGCAGGGGACCCAGCTCCTACGAGCAGTACTTC. It translates to CASRGPSSYEQYF.

To note about this clonotype: The junction departs from the called germline gene at one end, perhaps through a read error. J is TRBJ2-2 and V is TRBV11-2; 7 bases agree with TRBD2. Germline CDR1 reads SGHAT; CDR2 reads FQNNGV. CDR3 length: 18 residues. Here the CDR3 DNA reads TGTGCCTGCAGCTTACGAGGGAGGGCCTTTCAACACACCGGGGAGCTGTTTTTT. Translation gives CACSLRGRAFQHTGELFF.

This clonotype was found many times. This sequence joins TRBV3-1 and TRBJ2-1, with D tentatively TRBD1 or TRBD2 (5 bases each). The V and J ends lost 1 base and 0 bases respectively, with 10 bases between them. This CDR3 has 16 residues. Germline loops: CDR1 LGHDT, CDR2 YNNKEL (reference sequence). The CDR3 coding sequence is TGTGCCAGCAGCCAAGCCCTGGGGACCTCCTACAATGAGCAGTTCTTC. Amino acid sequence: CASSQALGTSYNEQFF.

This clonotype showed up many times. The chain carries TRBV28 and TRBJ2-1; 8 bases fit TRBD2. The CDR3 extends over 15 amino acids. With V trimmed by 4 bases and J by 6 bases, 8 bases remained unmatched. Germline CDR1 is MDHEN and CDR2 is SYDVKM. Here the CDR3 DNA reads TGTGCCAGCAGTTCATATAGCGGGGTATCCAATGAGCAGTTCTTC. Amino acids: CASSSYSGVSNEQFF.

This clonotype was observed at least ten times. The chain combines TRBV20-1 with TRBJ2-3, with D maybe TRBD1 (6 bases). This CDR3 region has 16 residues. Germline values: CDR1 DFQATT, CDR2 SNEGSKA (reference sequence). V was cut by 6 bases and J by 8 bases, with 27 bases left in between. Written as DNA, the CDR3 is TGCAGTGCACTATGGAGCCAGGGGCCCGGTTTAGGTACGCAGTATTTT. Its protein product is CSALWSQGPGLGTQYF.

With regard to this clonotype: This clone may be a read error of a much larger clone one base away. The rearrangement links TRBV11-2 to TRBJ2-2; D is unresolved. This CDR3 is built from 14 residues. Germline-derived CDR1 and CDR2 are SGHAT and FQNNGV. The CDR3 loop is CSSSLRQNTGELFF. The CDR3, as DNA: TGTTCCAGCAGCTTAAGGCAGAACACCGGGGAGCTGTTTTTT.

This clonotype was observed a few times. The chain is built from TRBV30 and TRBJ2-3, with TRBD1 matching 8 bases. V trimming: 3 bases; J trimming: 2 bases; junction bases outside the gene matches: 4. This CDR3 contains 14 residues. Germline CDR1 reads GTSNPN; CDR2 reads SVGIG (reference sequence). In nucleotides, the CDR3 is TGTGCCTGGAGCAGGGGGCTGGACACAGATACGCAGTATTTT. It is translated as CAWSRGLDTDTQYF.

This clonotype was seen repeatedly, ten times or more. The CDR3 is CSARPRARGSEKLFF. Written as DNA, the CDR3 is TGCAGTGCTAGACCCAGGGCAAGGGGCAGTGAAAAACTGTTTTTT. The chain links TRBV20-1 to TRBJ1-4; maybe TRBD1 (5 bases). Germline-derived CDR1 and CDR2 are DFQATT and SNEGSKA (reference sequence). With 2 bases removed from V and 7 bases from J, the gap between germline ends came to 17 bases. The CDR3 spans 15 residues.